This record looks at one T cell receptor beta chain sequence and its context. The assay was immunoSEQ multiplex PCR, and TCRdb's table has in-frame clones only and misses some. Of more than 120,000 clones listed, 88% are singletons. This sample stems from a study of T cell responses to AZD1222 COVID-19 vaccine. V gave up 6 bases and J gave up 2 bases; unmatched junction bases: 4. The CDR3 has 14 residues. Germline CDR1 reads SNHLY; CDR2 reads FYNNEI. The V call is TRBV2, the J call TRBJ2-7, with 10 bases identical to TRBD1. The sequence was collected from an adult who received the MenACWY meningococcal vaccine as a control. Sequencing was performed on peripheral blood, taken 28 days after the second dose of the MenACWY control vaccine. CDR3 residues: CASRGQGPTYEQYF. Here the CDR3 DNA reads TGTGCCAGCAGGGGACAGGGGCCCACCTACGAGCAGTACTTC.